One and the same sample provided the 13 T cell receptor beta chains below, sequenced in a study of blood T cells in healthy people across ages. Primed by a sample-barcoded 5' primer and a J-beta primer mix, a second PCR proceeded for 7 to 11 cycles. TCRdb re-analysed the 5' RACE reads in MiXCR, keeping a single row per CDR3 protein. The sample lists over 600,000 distinct CDR3 sequences, around half occurring once. The material sequenced was blood. The receptors come from an elderly man in good health.

The chain is built from TRBV7-2 and TRBJ2-7; D remains unclear. Germline CDR1 reads SGHTA; CDR2 reads FQGNSA. CDR3 size: 11 residues. V shed 4 bases and J shed 6 bases, with 7 bases lying between them. CDR3: CASSSLAEQYF. In DNA form, the CDR3 reads TGTGCCAGCAGCTCATTGGCCGAGCAGTACTTC. Complete variable domain (other parts from reference TRBV7-2 and TRBJ2-7): GAGVSQSPSNKVTEKGKDVELRCDPISGHTALYWYRQSLGQGLEFLIYFQGNSAPDKSGLPSDRFSAERTGGSVSTLTIQRTQQEDSAVYLCASSSLAEQYFGPGTRLTVT.

The chain carries TRBV29-1 and TRBJ2-7; no clear D. From germline, CDR1 is SQVTM and CDR2 ANQGSEA. V was clipped by 5 bases and J by 10 bases, with 15 bases between them. The CDR3 totals 11 residues. The CDR3 DNA reads TGCAGCGTTTCCTTCACCCAGGCCCAGTACTTC. It is translated as CSVSFTQAQYF.

The chain has TRBV9 and TRBJ1-4, with 7 bases aligning to TRBD1. The CDR3 runs 15 residues. V lost 1 base and J lost 6; bases outside the gene matches: 6. The germline CDR1 and CDR2 sequences are SGDLS and YYNGEE. The CDR3 bases are TGTGCCAGCAGCGTATCTCTGGGGACAGATGAAAAACTGTTTTTT. Protein product: CASSVSLGTDEKLFF. The full variable domain, completed using reference TRBV9 and TRBJ1-4, is DSGVTQTPKHLITATGQRVTLRCSPRSGDLSVYWYQQSLDQGLQFLIQYYNGEERAKGNILERFSAQQFPDLHSELNLSSLELGDSALYFCASSVSLGTDEKLFFGSGTQLSVL.

This clonotype came up once. This chain joins TRBV18 and TRBJ2-5, with 11 positions matching TRBD2. This CDR3 has 17 amino acids. CDR1 and CDR2 (germline): KGHSH, LQKENI. V shed 2 bases and J 2 bases; nucleotides not matched to a gene: 7. The CDR3: CASSPSASGRRQETQYF. The CDR3 DNA reads as TGTGCCAGCTCACCATCGGCTAGCGGGAGGAGGCAAGAGACCCAGTACTTC.

As to this clonotype: The junction departs from the called germline gene at one end, perhaps through a read error. The gene calls are TRBV5-1 and TRBJ2-1; TRBD1 aligns across 12 bases. This CDR3 region has 17 residues. From germline, CDR1 is SGHRS and CDR2 YFSETQ. The CDR3, as DNA: TGCGCCAGCAACTTGGGCCGTTGGGGACAGGGGGCTAATGAGCAGTTCTTC. Its translation: CASNLGRWGQGANEQFF.

This clonotype was detected a few times. The chain has TRBV24-1 and TRBJ2-3; possibly TRBD2 for D (6 bases). The germline gives CDR1 KGHDR, CDR2 SFDVKD. The CDR3 consists of 16 residues. Trimming took off 3 bases at V and 0 bases at J, with 12 bases between the two ends. In nucleotides, the CDR3 is TGTGCCACCAGTGATCCGAGCGGGCCAAGCACAGATACGCAGTATTTT. Its translation is CATSDPSGPSTDTQYF.

This chain connects TRBV2 to TRBJ2-4; 9 positions match TRBD2. The closer fit of TRBJ2-7 to the DNA end suggests the J call may be wrong. The germline gives CDR1 SNHLY, CDR2 FYNNEI. This CDR3 is 15 amino acids long. CDR3 nucleotide sequence: TGTGCCAGCAAGGAGGCTGCTAGCGGGAATTACGAGCAGTACTTC. This gives the protein CASKEAASGNYEQYF.

The chain uses TRBV20-1 and TRBJ1-5; a possible D gene is TRBD1 (5 bases). CDR3 size: 14 residues. V lost 1 base, J lost 5 bases, and 12 bases lay in between. Germline CDR1 is DFQATT and CDR2 is SNEGSKA (reference sequence). The CDR3 is CSARVGGDHQPQHF. The CDR3 coding sequence is TGCAGTGCTAGAGTGGGAGGGGACCATCAGCCCCAGCATTTT.

CDR3 bases: TGTGCCAGCAGCTTGGACAGGGGCCATGAGCAGTTCTTC. This sequence encodes CASSLDRGHEQFF. The chain uses TRBV5-6 and TRBJ2-1; 7 nucleotides line up with TRBD1. Looked up from germline, CDR1 is SGHDT and CDR2 is YYEEEE. V shed 0 bases, J shed 8 bases, and the junction held 2 bases outside the gene matches. This CDR3 contains 13 residues.

This clonotype was seen a few times. The rearrangement uses TRBV7-6 and TRBJ2-7; D is ambiguous. V lost 4 bases and J 6 bases, leaving 13 bases between the germline ends. Germline lookup yields CDR1 SGHVS and CDR2 FNYEAQ. There are 13 residues in the CDR3. The CDR3: CASSYLWRGEQYF. In DNA form, the CDR3 reads TGTGCCAGCAGCTACCTCTGGAGAGGCGAGCAGTACTTC.

Only a few counts were recorded for this clonotype. The rearrangement joins TRBV2 to TRBJ1-5; 7 bases fit TRBD1. CDR1 SNHLY and CDR2 FYNNEI come from the germline V gene. This CDR3 is built from 14 residues. With V trimmed by 6 bases and J by 7 bases, 9 bases remained unmatched. CDR3 residues: CASSETGLGQPQHF. The CDR3 DNA sequence: TGTGCCAGCAGCGAGACAGGGTTGGGCCAGCCCCAGCATTTT.

This rearrangement joins TRBV2 to TRBJ2-1, with 7 bases fitting TRBD2. V shed 2 bases, J shed 15 bases, and the junction held 10 bases outside the gene matches. This CDR3 has 13 amino acids. The germline V gene encodes CDR1 SNHLY and CDR2 FYNNEI. In DNA, the CDR3 is TGTGCCAGCAGTGAATCAAGCGGGGCCCCATTGTTCTTC. It encodes CASSESSGAPLFF.

With regard to this clonotype: A much larger clone differs from this one at a single base, so this may be a read error. The CDR3 nucleotides are TGTGCCACCAGTGACAGGGACAGGGACTCCCAAGAGACCCAGTTCTTC. It encodes CATSDRDRDSQETQFF. The gene calls are TRBV24-1 and TRBJ2-5; 9 nucleotides align to TRBD1. The J call is doubtful: the DNA matches TRBJ2-1 better. The CDR3 runs to 16 residues. Germline V gene sequence: CDR1 KGHDR, CDR2 SFDVKD.